This T cell receptor (beta chain) is drawn from a study of blood T cells in healthy people across ages. Findings and limits, study-wide: Per million T cells, TCR beta diversity dropped roughly linearly as age increased.

Germline lookup yields CDR1 MGHRA and CDR2 YSYEKL. The CDR3 consists of 14 residues. A second PCR, run for roughly 6 to 11 cycles, used a sample-barcoded 5' primer plus a J-beta primer mix. TCRdb re-called the 5' RACE reads with MiXCR, one entry per CDR3 protein. The sample carries some 1,000,000 distinct CDR3 sequences, approximately 25% recorded once. About this clonotype itself: Antigen specificity is unknown.

This sample also appeared in a second study, on T cells of mothers and their children. From that paper: Overlap measured in related mother-child pairs was slightly, non-significantly higher than in unrelated pairs.

The gene calls are TRBV4-1 and TRBJ2-5; D not certain. The DNA end is more similar to TRBJ2-1, so the J call may be wrong. This clonotype was obtained from a girl aged 2-9 years in good health. The source material was blood. The CDR3 here is CASSQDPQYNEQFF. CDR3 nucleotide sequence: TGCGCCAGCAGCCAAGATCCCCAGTACAATGAGCAGTTCTTC.